This TCR beta chain was identified during a study of blood T cell repertoires in COVID-19 (TCRdb year 2020). With respect to the entire study: Samples from collaborators originated in the United States, Italy and Spain and spanned both the acute and convalescent phases of COVID-19. The prospective study material was composed of cDNA or gDNA derived from T cells, B-cell-depleted T cells, or PBMCs. Subjects who had been exposed to COVID-19, were actively infected with it, or had recovered from it provided the deeply sampled blood TCRbeta repertoires that made up the dataset. The repertoires were released in a freely available public database meant as a resource for research on the immune response to SARS-CoV-2. Samples were obtained from the ongoing ImmuneRACE study (first 160 participants) and from over 1,000 subjects provided by 6 global collaborators. A de-identified subject ID, COVID-19 status, age in years and sex were almost always included in the sample metadata. HLA class I and class II types, where available, came from metadata supplied by the sample provider rather than from assay-based typing. The paper's findings and limits, for the study overall: How much clinical and demographic metadata was included differed by source and by participant, and the metadata was provided uncurated.

To note about this clone: The specificity of this receptor is unknown. The input lacks base qualities; no much larger clone sits a single base away.

Whole blood was collected in K2EDTA tubes by collaborating institutions according to the institutions' own protocols. For TCRbeta analysis, collaborators shipped samples as frozen whole blood, isolated PBMCs, or DNA extracted from either of those sample types. CDR1 LGHNA and CDR2 YSLEER were looked up in the germline V gene. V loses 0 bases of germline sequence and J loses 7 bases, and the interval between the two ends is 10 bases. From the cysteine up to the phenylalanine, the CDR3 has a length of 13 residues. Just the 39-base CDR3 DNA is kept, in frame starting at base 1. TCRbeta CDR3 regions were amplified from genomic DNA using the immunoSEQ Assay, a bias-controlled multiplex PCR. Regarding the original processing steps: The number of nucleated cells in each sample was estimated by amplification of reference gene primers within the assay. To quantify the absolute abundance of each unique TCRbeta CDR3 rearrangement, sequence reads were collapsed and filtered. For each sample, productive Simpson clonality was calculated as the square root of Simpson's diversity index across productive rearrangements. This is the immuneACCESS table as TCRdb keeps it, with only in-frame sequences that have V and J called. A part of the clones is gone; compared with another copy, unresolved V genes explain less than half, and the rest is unexplained. V and J calls and clone size come straight from that table; D and trimming were deduced from the DNA. For this sample the table gives 71,000 or so clones, of which 75% to 90% were detected only once. In total, the top ten clones hold just over 8% of the sample.

This clonotype originated in a man aged 50 to 60 with active COVID-19. The specimen was peripheral blood. The chain was built from TRBV4-3 and TRBJ2-7, with the D gene uncertain. The nucleotide sequence reads TGCGCCAGCAGCCAAGATCGTCGACAAGAGCAGTACTTC. It translates as CASSQDRRQEQYF.